The sequence of this T cell receptor (beta chain) was determined in a study of blood T cell repertoires in COVID-19. Methods used by the authors: Nucleated cell number was recorded as an estimate derived from reference gene primer amplification. Only in-frame clones appear in the TCRdb table, and some are missing; sequencing was by immunoSEQ multiplex PCR. The DNA was the basis for D and trimming; V, J and clone size are from that table. The sample consists of roughly 200,000 clones, 65% to 90% of them appearing once. Germline values: CDR1 SGHVS, CDR2 FQNEAQ. The CDR3 consists of 16 residues. The V segment lost 5 bases and the J segment 3 bases; nucleotides outside the gene matches: 10. In the 2 weeks before study entry, exposed participants met a COVID-19 case, which was PCR-confirmed or clinician-diagnosed.

The TCR was taken from a woman in her thirties who had been exposed to COVID-19. The J gene is TRBJ2-7, the V gene TRBV7-8; 10 bases are shared with TRBD1. Sequencing was performed on PBMCs or T cells enriched from blood (not recorded which). The CDR3 is CASSVRTGTGDYEQYF. As DNA, the CDR3 is TGTGCCAGCAGCGTTAGAACGGGGACAGGGGACTACGAGCAGTACTTC.